This T cell receptor (beta chain) emerged from a study of blood T cell repertoires in COVID-19. Germline V gene lookup returns CDR1 SGHNT and CDR2 YYREEE (reference sequence). The V end was cut by 4 bases, the J end by 5 bases, with 21 bases between. The CDR3 is 16 residues long. The assay was immunoSEQ multiplex PCR, and TCRdb's table has in-frame clones only and misses some. The sample has approximately 150,000 clones, around four fifths seen once. J is TRBJ2-5 and V is TRBV5-4; the D gene is possibly TRBD1 (7 bases). The sample consisted of peripheral blood. The source is a man between 65 and 85 years old who had recovered from COVID-19. The CDR3 reads CASSGGDSDDQETQYF. The CDR3 DNA is TGTGCCAGCAGCGGCGGGGACAGCGATGATCAGGAGACCCAGTACTTC. Variable domain in full (rest from reference TRBV5-4 and TRBJ2-5): ETGVTQSPTHLIKTRGQQVTLRCSSQSGHNTVSWYQQALGQGPQFIFQYYREEENGRGNFPPRFSGLQFPNYSSELNVNALELDDSALYLCASSGGDSDDQETQYFGPGTRLLVL.